This T cell receptor (beta chain) is from a study of blood T cell repertoires in COVID-19. A word on this clone: In the same sample, other DNA sequences code for this CDR3.

The CDR3 contains 13 residues. The germline V gene has CDR1 SGHTA and CDR2 FQGNSA. Trimming shortened V by 4 bases and J by 1 base, and 8 bases separated the two germline ends. Some clones are missing from TCRdb's copy, which holds only in-frame ones; the method was immunoSEQ multiplex PCR. The table lists some 250,000 clones, around 80% of them singletons. This sequence was found in a man in his forties who had recovered from COVID-19. The sequencing sample was made of PBMCs or T cells enriched from blood (not recorded which). J is TRBJ2-7 and V is TRBV7-2, with D possibly matching TRBD1 (5 bases). This CDR3 reads CASSSPGSYEQYF. The CDR3 DNA follows: TGTGCCAGCAGCTCACCAGGGTCCTACGAGCAGTACTTC.